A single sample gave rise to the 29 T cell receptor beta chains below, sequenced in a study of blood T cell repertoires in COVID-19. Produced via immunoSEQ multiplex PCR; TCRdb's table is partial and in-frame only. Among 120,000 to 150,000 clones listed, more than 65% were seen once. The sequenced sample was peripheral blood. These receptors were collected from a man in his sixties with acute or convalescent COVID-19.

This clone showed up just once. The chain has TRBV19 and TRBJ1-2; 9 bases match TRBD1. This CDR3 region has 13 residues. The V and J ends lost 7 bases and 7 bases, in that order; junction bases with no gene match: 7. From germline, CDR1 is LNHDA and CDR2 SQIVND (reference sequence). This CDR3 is CASTIGTGIGYTF. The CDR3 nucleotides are TGTGCCAGTACCATCGGGACAGGGATTGGCTACACCTTC.

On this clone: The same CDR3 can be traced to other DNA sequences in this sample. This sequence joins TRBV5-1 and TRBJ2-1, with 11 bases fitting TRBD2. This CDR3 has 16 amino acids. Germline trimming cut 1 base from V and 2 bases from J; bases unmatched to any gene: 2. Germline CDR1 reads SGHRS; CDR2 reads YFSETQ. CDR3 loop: CASSLSTSGTYNEQFF. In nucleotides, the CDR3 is TGCGCCAGCAGCTTGTCGACTAGCGGGACCTACAATGAGCAGTTCTTC.

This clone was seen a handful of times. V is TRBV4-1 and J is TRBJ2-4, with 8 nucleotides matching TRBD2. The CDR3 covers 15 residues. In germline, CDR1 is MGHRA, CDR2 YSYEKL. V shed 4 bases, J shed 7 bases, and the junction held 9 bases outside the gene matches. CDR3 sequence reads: CASSLLEAGENIQYF. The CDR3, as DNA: TGCGCCAGCAGCCTCCTGGAAGCGGGAGAGAACATTCAGTACTTC.

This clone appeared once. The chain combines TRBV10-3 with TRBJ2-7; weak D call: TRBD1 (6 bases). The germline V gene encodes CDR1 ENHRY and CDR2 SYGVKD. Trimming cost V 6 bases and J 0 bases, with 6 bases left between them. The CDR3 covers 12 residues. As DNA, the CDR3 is TGTGCCATCAGGGGGGCCTCCTACGAGCAGTACTTC. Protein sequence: CAIRGASYEQYF.

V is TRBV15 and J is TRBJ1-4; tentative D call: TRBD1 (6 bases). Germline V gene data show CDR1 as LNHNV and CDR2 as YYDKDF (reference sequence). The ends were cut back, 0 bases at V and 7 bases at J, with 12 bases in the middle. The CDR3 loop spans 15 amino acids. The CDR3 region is CATSRDFGQSEKLFF. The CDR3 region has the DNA TGTGCCACCAGCAGAGATTTCGGACAGAGTGAAAAACTGTTTTTT.

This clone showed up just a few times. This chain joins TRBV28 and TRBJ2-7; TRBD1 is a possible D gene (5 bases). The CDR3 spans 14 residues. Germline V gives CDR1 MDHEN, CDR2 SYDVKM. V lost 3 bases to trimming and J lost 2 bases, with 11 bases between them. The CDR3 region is CASSFEDSTYEQYF. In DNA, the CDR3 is TGTGCCAGCAGTTTCGAAGACAGCACCTACGAGCAGTACTTC.

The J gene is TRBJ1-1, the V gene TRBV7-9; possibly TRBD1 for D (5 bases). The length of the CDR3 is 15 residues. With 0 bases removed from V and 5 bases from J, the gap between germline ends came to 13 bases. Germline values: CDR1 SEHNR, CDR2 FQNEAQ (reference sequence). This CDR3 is CASSLARTGGTEAFF. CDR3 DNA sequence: TGTGCCAGCAGCTTAGCGAGAACCGGGGGGACTGAAGCTTTCTTT. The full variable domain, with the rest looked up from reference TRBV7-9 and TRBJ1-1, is DTGVSQNPRHKITKRGQNVTFRCDPISEHNRLYWYRQTLGQGPEFLTYFQNEAQLEKSRLLSDRFSAERPKGSFSTLEIQRTEQGDSAMYLCASSLARTGGTEAFFGQGTRLTVV.

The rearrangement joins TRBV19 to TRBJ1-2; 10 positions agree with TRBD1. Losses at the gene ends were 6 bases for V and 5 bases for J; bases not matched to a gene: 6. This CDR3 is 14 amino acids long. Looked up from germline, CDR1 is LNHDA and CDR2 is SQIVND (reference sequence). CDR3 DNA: TGTGCCAGTAGGCCGGGACAGGGGTTATATGGCTACACCTTC. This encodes CASRPGQGLYGYTF.

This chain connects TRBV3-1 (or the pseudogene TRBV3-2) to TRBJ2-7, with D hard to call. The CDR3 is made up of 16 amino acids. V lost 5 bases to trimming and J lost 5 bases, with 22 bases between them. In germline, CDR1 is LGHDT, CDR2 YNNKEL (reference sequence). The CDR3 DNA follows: TGTGCCAGCAGCTCATACGGTCCAACCCTAGGCCACGAGCAGTACTTC. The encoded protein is CASSSYGPTLGHEQYF.

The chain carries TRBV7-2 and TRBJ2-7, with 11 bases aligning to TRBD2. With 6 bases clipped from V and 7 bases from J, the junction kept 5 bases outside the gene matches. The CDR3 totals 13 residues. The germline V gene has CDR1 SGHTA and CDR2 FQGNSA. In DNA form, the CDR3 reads TGTGCCAGCAGAACTAGCGGGAGTGGAGAGCAGTACTTC. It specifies CASRTSGSGEQYF.

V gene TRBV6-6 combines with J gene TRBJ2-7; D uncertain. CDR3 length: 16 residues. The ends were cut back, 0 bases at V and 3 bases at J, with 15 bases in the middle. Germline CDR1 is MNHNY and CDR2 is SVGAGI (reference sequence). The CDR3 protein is CASSYSVWAAGYEQYF. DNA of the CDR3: TGTGCCAGCAGTTACTCGGTGTGGGCCGCAGGCTACGAGCAGTACTTC.

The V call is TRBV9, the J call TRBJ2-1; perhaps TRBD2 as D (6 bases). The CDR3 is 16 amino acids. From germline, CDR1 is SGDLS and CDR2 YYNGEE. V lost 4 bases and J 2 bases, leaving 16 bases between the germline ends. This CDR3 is CASSPSGVAAYNEQFF. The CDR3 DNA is TGTGCCAGCAGCCCATCGGGAGTAGCGGCCTACAATGAGCAGTTCTTC. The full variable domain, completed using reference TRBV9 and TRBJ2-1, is DSGVTQTPKHLITATGQRVTLRCSPRSGDLSVYWYQQSLDQGLQFLIQYYNGEERAKGNILERFSAQQFPDLHSELNLSSLELGDSALYFCASSPSGVAAYNEQFFGPGTRLTVL.

The CDR3, as DNA: TGTGCCATCAGACAGCAGAGCTCTGGAAACACCATATATTTT. This gives the protein CAIRQQSSGNTIYF. This chain connects TRBV10-3 to TRBJ1-3; D not certain. Germline CDR1 ENHRY, CDR2 SYGVKD. The CDR3 loop spans 14 amino acids. V shed 6 bases and J shed 0 bases, with 9 bases lying between them.

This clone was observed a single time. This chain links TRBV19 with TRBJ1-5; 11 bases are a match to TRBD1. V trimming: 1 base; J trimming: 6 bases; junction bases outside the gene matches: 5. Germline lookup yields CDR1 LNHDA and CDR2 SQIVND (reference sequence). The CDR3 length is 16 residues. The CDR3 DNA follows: TGTGCCAGTAGTATAGGTTGGACAGGGGGCCCTCAGCCCCAGCATTTT. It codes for CASSIGWTGGPQPQHF.

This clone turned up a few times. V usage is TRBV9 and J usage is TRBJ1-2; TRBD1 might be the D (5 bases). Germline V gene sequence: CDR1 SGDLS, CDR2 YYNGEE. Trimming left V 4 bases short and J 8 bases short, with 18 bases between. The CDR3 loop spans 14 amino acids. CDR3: CASSLRARGVGYTF. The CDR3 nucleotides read TGTGCCAGCAGCTTAAGAGCCCGGGGGGTCGGCTACACCTTC.

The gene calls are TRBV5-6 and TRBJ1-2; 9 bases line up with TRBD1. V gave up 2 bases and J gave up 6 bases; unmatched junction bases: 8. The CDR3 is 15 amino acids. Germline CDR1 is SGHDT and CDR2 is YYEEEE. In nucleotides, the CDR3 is TGTGCCAGCAGCTTAGGGAGTACAGGGGGCGATGGCTACACCTTC. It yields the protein CASSLGSTGGDGYTF.

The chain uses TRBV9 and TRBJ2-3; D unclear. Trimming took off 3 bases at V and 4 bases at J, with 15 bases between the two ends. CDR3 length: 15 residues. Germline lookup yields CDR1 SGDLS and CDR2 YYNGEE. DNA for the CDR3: TGTGCCAGCAGCGCTATGCCCGTGGGCGCAGATACGCAGTATTTT. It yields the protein CASSAMPVGADTQYF. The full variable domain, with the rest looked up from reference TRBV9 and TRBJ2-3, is DSGVTQTPKHLITATGQRVTLRCSPRSGDLSVYWYQQSLDQGLQFLIQYYNGEERAKGNILERFSAQQFPDLHSELNLSSLELGDSALYFCASSAMPVGADTQYFGPGTRLTVL.

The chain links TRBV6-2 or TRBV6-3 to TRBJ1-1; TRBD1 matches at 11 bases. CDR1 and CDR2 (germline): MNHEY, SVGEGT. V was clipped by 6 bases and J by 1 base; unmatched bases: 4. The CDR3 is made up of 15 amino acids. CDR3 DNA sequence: TGTGCCAGCAGCTCCGGGACAGGGGGGAACACTGAAGCTTTCTTT. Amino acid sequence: CASSSGTGGNTEAFF.

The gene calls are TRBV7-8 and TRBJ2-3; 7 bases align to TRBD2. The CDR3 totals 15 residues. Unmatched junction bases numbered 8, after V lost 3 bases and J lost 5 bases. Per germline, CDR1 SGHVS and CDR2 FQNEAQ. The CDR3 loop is CASSFSGTWGDTQYF. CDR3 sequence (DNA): TGTGCCAGCAGCTTCAGCGGGACGTGGGGAGATACGCAGTATTTT.

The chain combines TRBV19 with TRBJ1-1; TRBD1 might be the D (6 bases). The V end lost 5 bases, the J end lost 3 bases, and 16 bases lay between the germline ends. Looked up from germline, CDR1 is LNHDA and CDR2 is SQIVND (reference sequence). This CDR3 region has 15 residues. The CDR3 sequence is CASSEPRGKDTEAFF. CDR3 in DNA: TGTGCCAGTAGTGAACCCAGGGGTAAGGACACTGAAGCTTTCTTT.

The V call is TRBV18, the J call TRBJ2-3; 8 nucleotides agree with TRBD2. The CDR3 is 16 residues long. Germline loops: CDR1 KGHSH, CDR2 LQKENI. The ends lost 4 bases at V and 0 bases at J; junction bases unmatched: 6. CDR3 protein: CASSRYSGTSTDTQYF. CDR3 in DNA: TGTGCCAGCTCACGGTATAGCGGGACTAGCACAGATACGCAGTATTTT.

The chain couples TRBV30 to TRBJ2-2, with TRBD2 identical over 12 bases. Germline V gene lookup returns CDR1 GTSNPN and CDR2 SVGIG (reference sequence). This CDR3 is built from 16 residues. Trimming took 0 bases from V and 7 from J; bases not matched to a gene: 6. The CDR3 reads CAWSVLAGGPSGELFF. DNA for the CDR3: TGTGCCTGGAGTGTTCTAGCGGGAGGGCCAAGCGGGGAGCTGTTTTTT.

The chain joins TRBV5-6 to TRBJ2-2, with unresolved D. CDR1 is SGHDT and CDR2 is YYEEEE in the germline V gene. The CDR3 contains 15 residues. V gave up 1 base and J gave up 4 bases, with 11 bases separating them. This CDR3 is CASSLSPAVTGELFF. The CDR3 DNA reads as TGTGCCAGCAGCTTGAGTCCGGCGGTCACCGGGGAGCTGTTTTTT.

The CDR3 DNA follows: TGTGCCAGCAGCTTAGGAGACAGAAACATTCAGTACTTC. It is translated as CASSLGDRNIQYF. The chain recombines TRBV7-9 with TRBJ2-4, with a tentative D call TRBD1 (5 bases). V was cut by 1 base and J by 6 bases, with 7 bases left in between. Germline CDR1 SEHNR, CDR2 FQNEAQ (reference sequence). The CDR3 contains 13 residues.

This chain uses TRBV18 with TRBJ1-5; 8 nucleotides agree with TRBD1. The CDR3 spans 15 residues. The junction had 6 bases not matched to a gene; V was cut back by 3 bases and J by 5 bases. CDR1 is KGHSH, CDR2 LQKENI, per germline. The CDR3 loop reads CASSPTGDSHQPQHF. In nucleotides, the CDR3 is TGTGCCAGCTCACCGACAGGGGACAGCCATCAGCCCCAGCATTTT.

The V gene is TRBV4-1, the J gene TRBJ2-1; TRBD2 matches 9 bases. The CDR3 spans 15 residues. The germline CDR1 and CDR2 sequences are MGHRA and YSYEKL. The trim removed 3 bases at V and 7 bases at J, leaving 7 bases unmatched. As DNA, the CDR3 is TGCGCCAGCAGCCAGAGTAGCGGGAGCGGAAATGAGCAGTTCTTC. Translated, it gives CASSQSSGSGNEQFF.

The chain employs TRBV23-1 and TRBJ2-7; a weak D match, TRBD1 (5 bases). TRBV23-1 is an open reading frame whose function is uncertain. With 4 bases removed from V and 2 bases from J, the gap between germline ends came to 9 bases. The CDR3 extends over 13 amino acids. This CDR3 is CASSLDIPYEQYF. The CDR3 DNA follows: TGCGCCAGCAGTCTGGACATACCCTACGAGCAGTACTTC.

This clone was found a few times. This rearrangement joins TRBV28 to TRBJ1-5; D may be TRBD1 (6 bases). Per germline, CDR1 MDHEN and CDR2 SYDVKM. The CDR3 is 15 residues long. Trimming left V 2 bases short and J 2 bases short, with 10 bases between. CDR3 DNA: TGTGCCAGCAGTTTAGGTTGGACAGGCAATCAGCCCCAGCATTTT. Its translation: CASSLGWTGNQPQHF.

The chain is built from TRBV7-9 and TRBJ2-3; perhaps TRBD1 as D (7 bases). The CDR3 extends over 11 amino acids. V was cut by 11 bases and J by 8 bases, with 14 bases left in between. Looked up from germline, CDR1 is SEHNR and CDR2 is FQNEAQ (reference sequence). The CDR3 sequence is CASAGGGTQYF. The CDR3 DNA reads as TGTGCCTCCGCAGGGGGAGGTACGCAGTATTTT.